This TCR beta chain was sequenced during a study of cytomegalovirus exposure and HLA in healthy donors. Regarding the study as a whole: TRBV6-2, TRBV6-3 and some other V segments were excluded as indistinguishable. Fewer N-insertions (relative to the approximately 700-donor mean) were reportedly seen in an Asian-associated ancestry cluster in a later analysis. 150 or so TCR beta chains were listed as cytomegalovirus-associated.

In nominal health when sampled, donors likely had unrecorded immune exposures nonetheless. About this clone: What it binds is unknown.

The V and J ends lost 6 bases and 1 base respectively, with 13 bases between them. This CDR3 has 15 residues. Germline lookup yields CDR1 MNHEY and CDR2 SVGAGI. Primers included in the PCR were 60 Vbeta and 13 Jbeta primers. The protocol was immunoSEQ multiplex PCR, while the TCRdb copy is restricted to in-frame clones and leaves out a portion. The table has approximately 160,000 clones, under 80% seen once. Sequencing was done on a sample of PBMCs. This chain joins TRBV6-5 and TRBJ1-5, with a weak D call TRBD1 (5 bases). This sequence was found in a woman aged 50 to 60 in good health and CMV-seropositive. In DNA, the CDR3 is TGTGCCAGCAGGGACAATTTTGGCAGCAATCAGCCCCAGCATTTT. Its translation is CASRDNFGSNQPQHF.